This TCR beta chain came from a study of cytomegalovirus exposure and HLA in healthy donors. Overall study context: From 170 million or so T cells, an earlier analysis saw approximately 110 million unique TCR beta sequences. General observations from the study: Both high specificity and high sensitivity reportedly marked the classifier's diagnosis of cytomegalovirus status. Later on, an analysis showed TCR association rates differing by HLA locus, with DRB1 the most and HLA-C the fewest.

Germline CDR1 LNHDA, CDR2 SQIVND (reference sequence). Unmatched junction bases numbered 2, after V lost 6 bases and J lost 4 bases. The CDR3 has 12 residues. As regards this clone: Antigen unknown. Since the CDR3 does not end with the conserved phenylalanine or tryptophan, this likely comes from a read error.

With 60 Vbeta and 13 Jbeta primers, the PCR was carried out. Produced via immunoSEQ multiplex PCR; TCRdb's table is partial and in-frame only. The sample holds about 82,000 clones; around 77% are singletons and the top ten take 3% to 3.5%. This chain connects TRBV19 to TRBJ1-1; the match to TRBD1 covers 7 bases. Sequenced sample: PBMCs. This TCR came from a man in his fifties or sixties in good health and CMV-seronegative. The DNA for the CDR3 is TGTGCCAGTAGCAACAGGGGCACTGAAGCTTTCCTT. Its protein is CASSNRGTEAFL.